This section outlines one T cell receptor beta chain sequence together with its context. The data stem from a study of graft-versus-host responses after intestinal transplantation. Across the study: Once they had received anti-thymocyte globulin induction, all recipients took tacrolimus and steroids for approximately 3 years.

TCRdb's copy holds only in-frame clones and misses some; the assay was immunoSEQ multiplex PCR. The data show about 97,000 clones, 90% seen once. CDR3 size: 16 residues. Looked up from germline, CDR1 is SEHNR and CDR2 is FQNEAQ (reference sequence). The V and J ends lost 3 bases and 2 bases respectively, with 11 bases between them. Specimen: PBMCs, collected roughly 450 days after intestinal transplant. The TCR sequence derives from a human patient who received an intestinal transplant, so some T cells may come from the graft donor. The chain couples TRBV7-9 to TRBJ2-6; the D is unclear. CDR3 in amino acids: CASSLNLGPGANVLTF. The CDR3 nucleotides are TGTGCCAGCAGCTTGAATTTAGGTCCTGGGGCCAACGTCCTGACTTTC.